These 19 T cell receptor beta chains were all obtained from the same sample, sequenced in a study of shared clonotypes between healthy human individuals. Only CD45RO-negative cells positively selected for CCR7 counted as naive CD8 cells, so terminally differentiated effector memory CD45RA+ cells were excluded. TCRdb keeps only in-frame clones here, not all; method: immunoSEQ multiplex PCR. The repertoire consists of nearly 2 million clones, with approximately 94% occurring once and the leading ten covering 1.2%. The specimen was naive CD8+ T cells sorted from blood. These receptors were obtained from a man between 18 and 29 years old in good health.

The chain uses TRBV27 and TRBJ2-5, with D unclear. The germline V gene has CDR1 MNHEY and CDR2 SMNVEV (reference sequence). The V gene lost 4 bases and the J gene lost 0 bases, with 9 bases spanning the gap. The CDR3 totals 14 residues. The chain's CDR3 is CASSSWAHQETQYF. DNA for the CDR3: TGTGCCAGCAGTTCGTGGGCTCACCAAGAGACCCAGTACTTC.

This chain links TRBV7-2 with TRBJ2-7, with 8 bases matching TRBD1. The germline gives CDR1 SGHTA, CDR2 FQGNSA. Trimming took 4 bases from V and 4 from J; bases not matched to a gene: 9. The CDR3 contains 15 residues. Here the CDR3 DNA reads TGTGCCAGCAGCTCAGACGGGACAGGTCTTTACGAGCAGTACTTC. Translation gives CASSSDGTGLYEQYF. Supplemented by reference TRBV7-2 and TRBJ2-7, the full variable domain reads GAGVSQSPSNKVTEKGKDVELRCDPISGHTALYWYRQSLGQGLEFLIYFQGNSAPDKSGLPSDRFSAERTGGSVSTLTIQRTQQEDSAVYLCASSSDGTGLYEQYFGPGTRLTVT.

The V call is TRBV6-5, the J call TRBJ1-6, with D perhaps matching TRBD1 (5 bases). Germline V gene sequence: CDR1 MNHEY, CDR2 SVGAGI. Deletions cut 2 bases from V and 7 bases from J, with 15 bases between. There are 16 residues in the CDR3. The CDR3 DNA reads TGTGCCAGCAGTTACGTCGGGGCAGATGGAAATTCACCCCTCCACTTT. Its translation is CASSYVGADGNSPLHF.

The rearrangement uses TRBV6-1 and TRBJ1-1, with D unclear. The CDR3 is 14 amino acids. CDR1 MNHNS and CDR2 SASEGT come from the germline V gene. V lost 3 bases, J lost 1 base, and 9 bases lay in between. CDR3 DNA sequence: TGTGCCAGCAGTGAGCTCCTGTGGAACACTGAAGCTTTCTTT. Protein sequence: CASSELLWNTEAFF.

Remarks on this clone: The sample holds other DNA sequences that translate to the same CDR3. J is TRBJ2-3 and V is TRBV6-5; D gene uncertain. Trimming cost V 0 bases and J 3 bases, with 7 bases left between them. The CDR3 sequence is 14 residues long. Germline V gene lookup returns CDR1 MNHEY and CDR2 SVGAGI. This CDR3 reads CASSYSVGTDTQYF. The CDR3 region has the DNA TGTGCCAGCAGTTACTCGGTAGGAACAGATACGCAGTATTTT.

The chain is built from TRBV2 and TRBJ2-7, with unresolved D. The CDR3 runs 15 residues. Germline lookup yields CDR1 SNHLY and CDR2 FYNNEI. The V end lost 5 bases, the J end lost 2 bases, and 16 bases lay between the germline ends. The CDR3 region has the DNA TGTGCCAGCAGTCAAAGGTGGGAAGTCCCCTACGAGCAGTACTTC. The encoded protein is CASSQRWEVPYEQYF. Full variable domain (remainder filled in from reference TRBV2 and TRBJ2-7): EPEVTQTPSHQVTQMGQEVILRCVPISNHLYFYWYRQILGQKVEFLVSFYNNEISEKSEIFDDQFSVERPDGSNFTLKIRSTKLEDSAMYFCASSQRWEVPYEQYFGPGTRLTVT.

This chain uses TRBV6-5 with TRBJ1-1, with a tentative D call TRBD1 (6 bases). The CDR3 totals 15 residues. CDR1 MNHEY and CDR2 SVGAGI come from the germline V gene. Between the trimmed V and J ends, which lost 6 bases and 4 bases, there was a span of 18 bases. The CDR3 sequence is CASSPTGPLSTEAFF. The DNA of the CDR3 is TGTGCCAGCAGCCCGACAGGCCCGTTGAGCACTGAAGCTTTCTTT.

This clone appeared a single time. This rearrangement joins TRBV6-6 to TRBJ1-1; D unclear. Germline CDR1 and CDR2: MNHNY and SVGAGI (reference sequence). The CDR3 covers 12 residues. V was shortened by 6 bases and J by 4 bases, with 9 bases between the two germline ends. The CDR3 region has the DNA TGTGCCAGCAGCCCCTGGAGCACTGAAGCTTTCTTT. Its protein is CASSPWSTEAFF.

About this clone: The same CDR3 can be traced to other DNA sequences in this sample. The chain combines TRBV9 with TRBJ1-3; D gene uncertain. In germline, CDR1 is SGDLS, CDR2 YYNGEE. With 0 bases removed from V and 0 bases from J, the gap between germline ends came to 7 bases. The CDR3 is 15 amino acids. CDR3 DNA sequence: TGTGCCAGCAGCGTAGATGGGTTCTCTGGAAACACCATATATTTT. This sequence encodes CASSVDGFSGNTIYF.

The chain is built from TRBV6-5 and TRBJ2-1; 8 nucleotides line up with TRBD2. The CDR3 runs to 15 residues. The ends lost 5 bases at V and 6 bases at J; junction bases unmatched: 9. Germline CDR1 and CDR2: MNHEY and SVGAGI. DNA for the CDR3: TGTGCCAGCAGTCCATGGCGGGGGGCTTTCAATGAGCAGTTCTTC. Residues: CASSPWRGAFNEQFF.

The chain has TRBV7-9 and TRBJ2-2, with 8 bases aligning to TRBD2. Germline CDR1 reads SEHNR; CDR2 reads FQNEAQ (reference sequence). J was trimmed by 4 bases and V by 5 bases; bases with no gene match: 12. The CDR3 runs to 17 residues. Here the CDR3 DNA reads TGTGCCAGCAGCCAAGGGCCCCTAGCGGGCCTCACCGGGGAGCTGTTTTTT. It codes for CASSQGPLAGLTGELFF.

The chain joins TRBV21-1 to TRBJ2-5; the table's D call of TRBD2 was not tested on the DNA. TRBV21-1 is a pseudogene. The CDR3 consists of 16 residues. The CDR3 region has the DNA TGTGCCAGCAGCTTAACGCGGGACTGGAGGGCGGAGACCCAGTACTTC. It codes for CASSLTRDWRAETQYF.

This sequence joins TRBV19 and TRBJ2-1, with TRBD1 identical over 9 bases. With 5 bases clipped from V and 4 bases from J, the junction kept 6 bases outside the gene matches. The CDR3 loop spans 15 amino acids. Germline assignment: CDR1 LNHDA and CDR2 SQIVND (reference sequence). The CDR3 loop is CASSDRGQGYNEQFF. DNA for the CDR3: TGTGCCAGTAGTGATCGGGGACAGGGATACAATGAGCAGTTCTTC.

The J gene is TRBJ2-5, the V gene TRBV7-9; a weak D match, TRBD2 (5 bases). The germline V and J ends were trimmed by 4 bases and 3 bases, with 15 bases remaining between them. The length of the CDR3 is 15 residues. CDR1 is SEHNR, CDR2 FQNEAQ, per germline (reference sequence). CDR3 sequence reads: CASSSPRLGEETQYF. In DNA form, the CDR3 reads TGTGCCAGCAGCTCCCCCCGCCTCGGGGAAGAGACCCAGTACTTC.

This chain joins TRBV28 and TRBJ2-3; D ambiguous. The germline V gene encodes CDR1 MDHEN and CDR2 SYDVKM. V was trimmed by 3 bases and J by 6 bases, leaving 10 bases between them. This CDR3 has 13 amino acids. CDR3 sequence (DNA): TGTGCCAGCAGTTTCACTCGTACGGATACGCAGTATTTT. It codes for CASSFTRTDTQYF.

This clone was observed a single time. The genes are TRBV5-1 and TRBJ1-4, with D hard to call. The V and J ends lost 5 bases and 8 bases respectively, with 22 bases between them. CDR3 length: 16 residues. Germline V gives CDR1 SGHRS, CDR2 YFSETQ. In nucleotides, the CDR3 is TGCGCCAGCAGAACCACCCCCAATTCTTTTTGGGAAAAACTGTTTTTT. Translated, it gives CASRTTPNSFWEKLFF.

J is TRBJ1-2 and V is TRBV9; D not resolved. The CDR3 consists of 14 residues. V lost 0 bases to trimming and J lost 1 base, with 7 bases between them. Germline V lookup: CDR1 SGDLS, CDR2 YYNGEE. CDR3 nucleotides: TGTGCCAGCAGCGTAGATTTCGGTAACTATGGCTACACCTTC. Translating gives CASSVDFGNYGYTF.

About this clone: The sample holds other DNA sequences that translate to the same CDR3. The rearrangement links TRBV27 to TRBJ2-7; no reliable D call. The CDR3 length is 12 residues. Germline V gives CDR1 MNHEY, CDR2 SMNVEV (reference sequence). Trimming stripped 4 bases from V and 2 bases from J, with 6 bases between. The chain's CDR3 is CASSSGPYEQYF. In DNA form, the CDR3 reads TGTGCCAGCAGTTCGGGCCCCTACGAGCAGTACTTC.

The rearrangement links TRBV4-2 to TRBJ2-7; 7 nucleotides align to TRBD1. CDR3 length: 15 amino acids. CDR1 is LGHNA, CDR2 YNFKEQ, per germline. J was trimmed by 2 bases and V by 0 bases; bases with no gene match: 4. CDR3 sequence: CASSQDPGQPYEQYF. CDR3 coding DNA: TGTGCCAGCAGCCAAGATCCGGGACAGCCCTACGAGCAGTACTTC.